The clone carrying this T cell receptor (beta chain) was recorded at least ten times. Its antigen is still unknown. CDR1 is SGHNT, CDR2 YENEEA, per germline. The CDR3 length is 14 residues. Deletions cut 0 bases from V and 4 bases from J, with 6 bases between. This sample was included in a study of early T cells in non-severe SARS-CoV-2 infection. As for the study in general: Chains stayed unpaired after sequencing of bulk RNA from unsorted whole blood.

General study findings and limits: VDJdb-based matching was biased toward anti-spike CD8 responses and missed private and CD4 specificities.

Each single cDNA molecule received a unique molecular identifier. TCRdb recomputed calls from the 5' RACE reads with MiXCR, one row per CDR3 protein. The sample carries tens of thousands of distinct CDR3 sequences, approximately 10% recorded once. The chain uses TRBV11-3 and TRBJ2-2; D is undetermined. The input for sequencing was whole blood, taken at baseline. This TCR came from an adult who was a healthcare worker with PCR-confirmed SARS-CoV-2 infection or an uninfected control (not recorded which). The CDR3 reads CASSLDRVTGELFF. CDR3 coding DNA: TGTGCCAGCAGCTTAGATCGTGTCACCGGGGAGCTGTTTTTT.